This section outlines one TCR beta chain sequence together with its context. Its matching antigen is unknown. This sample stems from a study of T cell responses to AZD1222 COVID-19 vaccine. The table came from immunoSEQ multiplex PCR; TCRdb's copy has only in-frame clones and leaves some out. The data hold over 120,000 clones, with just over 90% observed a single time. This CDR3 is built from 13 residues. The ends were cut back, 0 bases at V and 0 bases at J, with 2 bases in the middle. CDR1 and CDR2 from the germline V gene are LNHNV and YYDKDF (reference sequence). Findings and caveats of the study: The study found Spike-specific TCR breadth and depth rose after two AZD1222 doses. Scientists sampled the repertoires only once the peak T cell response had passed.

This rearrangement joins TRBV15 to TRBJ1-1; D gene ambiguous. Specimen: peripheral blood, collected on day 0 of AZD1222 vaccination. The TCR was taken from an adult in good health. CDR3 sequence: CATSRDVNTEAFF. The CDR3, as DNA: TGTGCCACCAGCAGAGATGTGAACACTGAAGCTTTCTTT.